The 6 T cell receptor beta chains reported below all come from one sample, sequenced in a study of PD-1 blockade in classical Hodgkin lymphoma. Each patient experienced a relapse that followed autologous stem cell transplantation, and brentuximab vedotin exposure varied. Repertoires were generated with immunoSEQ multiplex PCR, while TCRdb's copy carries only in-frame clones and drops some. The sample consists of some 96,000 clones, approximately 88% of them appearing once. The source was peripheral blood mononuclear cells (PBMCs), collected at baseline. These receptors were collected from a human donor with classical Hodgkin lymphoma.

This chain uses TRBV6-1 with TRBJ2-7, with a weak D call TRBD1 (6 bases). V lost 1 base, J lost 2 bases, and 9 bases lay in between. In germline, CDR1 is MNHNS, CDR2 SASEGT. The CDR3 is 14 residues long. The CDR3 sequence: CASSEVQGTYEQYF. CDR3 coding DNA: TGTGCCAGCAGTGAAGTGCAGGGGACCTACGAGCAGTACTTC.

The chain uses TRBV18 and TRBJ1-1; D ambiguous. Trimming removed 5 bases at V and 3 bases at J, with 16 bases between. Germline values: CDR1 KGHSH, CDR2 LQKENI. The CDR3 extends over 15 amino acids. The CDR3 spells CASSFEHLRYTEAFF. The CDR3 nucleotides are TGTGCCAGCTCATTTGAACACCTGAGGTACACTGAAGCTTTCTTT. Combining the CDR3 with reference TRBV18 and TRBJ1-1 gives the whole variable domain NAGVMQNPRHLVRRRGQEARLRCSPMKGHSHVYWYRQLPEEGLKFMVYLQKENIIDESGMPKERFSAEFPKEGPSILRIQQVVRGDSAAYFCASSFEHLRYTEAFFGQGTRLTVV.

The chain combines TRBV6-1 with TRBJ1-2; 7 bases fit TRBD1. The CDR3 covers 14 residues. Germline V gene sequence: CDR1 MNHNS, CDR2 SASEGT. The ends lost 6 bases at V and 8 bases at J; junction bases unmatched: 12. The CDR3 nucleotides read TGTGCCAGCAGAGTTACAGGGGAGTCGCGGGGCTACACCTTC. Residues: CASRVTGESRGYTF.

The rearrangement joins TRBV2 to TRBJ1-5; 7 positions agree with TRBD1. CDR1 is SNHLY, CDR2 FYNNEI, per germline. Trimming removed 6 bases from V and 5 bases from J; junction bases left unmatched: 10. The CDR3 has 15 amino acids. The CDR3 protein is CASRQGQSNYQPQHF. CDR3 coding DNA: TGTGCCAGCAGACAGGGGCAATCTAACTATCAGCCCCAGCATTTT.

The rearrangement links TRBV7-9 to TRBJ2-5; 12 bases line up with TRBD2. Looked up from germline, CDR1 is SEHNR and CDR2 is FQNEAQ (reference sequence). The J segment lost 4 bases and the V segment lost 4 bases, leaving 7 bases of the junction unmatched. The CDR3 extends over 16 amino acids. DNA for the CDR3: TGTGCCAGCAGCTCCGGACTAGCGGGACTTTTAGAGACCCAGTACTTC. Amino acids: CASSSGLAGLLETQYF.

The chain has TRBV10-3 and TRBJ2-5, with no clear D. Per the germline V gene, CDR1 is ENHRY and CDR2 is SYGVKD. The CDR3 contains 11 residues. V gave up 5 bases and J gave up 1 base, with 2 bases separating them. CDR3 sequence: CAISSQETQYF. In DNA form, the CDR3 reads TGTGCCATCAGTTCCCAAGAGACCCAGTACTTC.